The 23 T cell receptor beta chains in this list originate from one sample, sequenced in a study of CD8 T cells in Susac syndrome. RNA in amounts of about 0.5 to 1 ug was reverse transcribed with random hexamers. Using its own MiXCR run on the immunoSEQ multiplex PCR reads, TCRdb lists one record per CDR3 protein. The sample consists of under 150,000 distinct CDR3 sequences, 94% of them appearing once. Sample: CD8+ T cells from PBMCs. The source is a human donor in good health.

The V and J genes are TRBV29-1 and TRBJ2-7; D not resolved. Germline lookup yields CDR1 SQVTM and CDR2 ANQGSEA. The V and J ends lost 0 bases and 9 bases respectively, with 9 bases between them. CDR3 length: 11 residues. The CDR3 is CSVEEAPRQYF. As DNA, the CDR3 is TGCAGCGTTGAAGAAGCTCCCCGGCAGTACTTC.

This CDR3 reads CASSWGQGAVYTF. The DNA of the CDR3 is TGTGCCAGCAGTTGGGGACAGGGGGCTGTCTACACCTTC. This chain uses TRBV27 with TRBJ1-2; TRBD1 agrees at 12 bases. The CDR3 extends over 13 amino acids. Trimming cost V 4 bases and J 10 bases; bases outside gene matches: 4. Germline V gene lookup returns CDR1 MNHEY and CDR2 SMNVEV (reference sequence).

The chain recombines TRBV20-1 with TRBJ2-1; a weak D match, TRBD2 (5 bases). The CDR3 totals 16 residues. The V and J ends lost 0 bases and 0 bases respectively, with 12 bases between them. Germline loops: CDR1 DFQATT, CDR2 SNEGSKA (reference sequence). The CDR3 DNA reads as TGCAGTGCTAGAGAAGCCGGGATAATCTCCTACAATGAGCAGTTCTTC. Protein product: CSAREAGIISYNEQFF.

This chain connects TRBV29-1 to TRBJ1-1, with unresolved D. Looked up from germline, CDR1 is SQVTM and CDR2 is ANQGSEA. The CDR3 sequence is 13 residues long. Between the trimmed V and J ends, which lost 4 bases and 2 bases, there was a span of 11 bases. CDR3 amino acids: CSVGGSINTEAFF. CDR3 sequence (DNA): TGCAGCGTTGGTGGGAGTATAAACACTGAAGCTTTCTTT.

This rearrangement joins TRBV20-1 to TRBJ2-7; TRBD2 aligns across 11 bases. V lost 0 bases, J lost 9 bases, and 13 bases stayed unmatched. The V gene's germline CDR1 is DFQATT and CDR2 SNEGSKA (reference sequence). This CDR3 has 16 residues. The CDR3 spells CSARDTSSGRIGGQYF. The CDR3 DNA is TGCAGTGCTAGAGACACATCTAGCGGGAGGATTGGCGGGCAGTACTTC.

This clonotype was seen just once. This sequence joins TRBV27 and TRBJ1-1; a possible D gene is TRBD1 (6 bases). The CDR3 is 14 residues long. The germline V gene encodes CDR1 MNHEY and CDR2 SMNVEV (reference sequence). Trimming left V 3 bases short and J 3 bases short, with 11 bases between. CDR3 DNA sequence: TGTGCCAGCAGTTTTTGGGGGCGCCACACTGAAGCTTTCTTT. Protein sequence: CASSFWGRHTEAFF.

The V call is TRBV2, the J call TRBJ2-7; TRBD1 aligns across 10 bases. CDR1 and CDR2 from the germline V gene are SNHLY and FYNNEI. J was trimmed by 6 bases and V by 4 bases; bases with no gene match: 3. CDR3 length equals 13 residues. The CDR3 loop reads CASSGQGAGEQYF. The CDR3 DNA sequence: TGTGCCAGCAGTGGACAGGGGGCGGGCGAGCAGTACTTC.

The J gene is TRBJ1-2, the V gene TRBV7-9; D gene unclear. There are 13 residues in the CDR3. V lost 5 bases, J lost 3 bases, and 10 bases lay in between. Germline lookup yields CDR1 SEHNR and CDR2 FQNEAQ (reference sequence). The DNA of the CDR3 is TGTGCCAGCAGCACCCCTGAGGACTATGGCTACACCTTC. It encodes CASSTPEDYGYTF.

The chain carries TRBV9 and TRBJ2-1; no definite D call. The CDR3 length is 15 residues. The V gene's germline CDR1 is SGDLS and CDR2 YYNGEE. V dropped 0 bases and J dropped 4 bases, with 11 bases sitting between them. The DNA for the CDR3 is TGTGCCAGCAGCGTAGAAGGTCTCACTTACAATGAGCAGTTCTTC. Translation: CASSVEGLTYNEQFF. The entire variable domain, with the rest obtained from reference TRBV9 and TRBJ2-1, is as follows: DSGVTQTPKHLITATGQRVTLRCSPRSGDLSVYWYQQSLDQGLQFLIQYYNGEERAKGNILERFSAQQFPDLHSELNLSSLELGDSALYFCASSVEGLTYNEQFFGPGTRLTVL.

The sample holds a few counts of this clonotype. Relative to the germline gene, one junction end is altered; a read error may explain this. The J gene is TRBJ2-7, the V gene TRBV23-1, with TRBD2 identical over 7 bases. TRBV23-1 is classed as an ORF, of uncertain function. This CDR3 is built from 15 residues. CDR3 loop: CASSQSGGQVYEQYF. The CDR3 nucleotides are TGCGCCAGCAGTCAATCGGGAGGGCAGGTATACGAGCAGTACTTT.

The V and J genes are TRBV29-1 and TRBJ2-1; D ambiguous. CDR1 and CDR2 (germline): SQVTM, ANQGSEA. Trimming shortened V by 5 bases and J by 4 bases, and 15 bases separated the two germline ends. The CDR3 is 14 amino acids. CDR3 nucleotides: TGCAGCGTTTTTGGCAAGCCCCCGTACAATGAGCAGTTCTTC. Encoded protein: CSVFGKPPYNEQFF.

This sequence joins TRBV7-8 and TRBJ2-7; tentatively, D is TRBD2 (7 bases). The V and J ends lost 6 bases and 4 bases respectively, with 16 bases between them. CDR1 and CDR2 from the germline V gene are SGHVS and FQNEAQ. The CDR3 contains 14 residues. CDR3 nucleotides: TGTGCCAGCAGACAAAGGGGGGGACGATACGAGCAGTACTTC. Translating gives CASRQRGGRYEQYF.

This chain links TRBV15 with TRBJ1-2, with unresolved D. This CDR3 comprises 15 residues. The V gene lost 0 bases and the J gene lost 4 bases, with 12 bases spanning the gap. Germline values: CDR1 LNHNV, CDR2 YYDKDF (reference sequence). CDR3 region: CATSRDIRGLYGYTF. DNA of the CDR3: TGTGCCACCAGCAGAGATATCAGAGGGCTCTATGGCTACACCTTC.

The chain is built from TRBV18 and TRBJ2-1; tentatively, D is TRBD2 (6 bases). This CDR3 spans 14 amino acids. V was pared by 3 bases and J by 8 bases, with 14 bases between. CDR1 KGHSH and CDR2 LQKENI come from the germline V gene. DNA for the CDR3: TGTGCCAGCTCACCCCGGGACTCCTCTTATGAGCAGTTCTTC. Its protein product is CASSPRDSSYEQFF.

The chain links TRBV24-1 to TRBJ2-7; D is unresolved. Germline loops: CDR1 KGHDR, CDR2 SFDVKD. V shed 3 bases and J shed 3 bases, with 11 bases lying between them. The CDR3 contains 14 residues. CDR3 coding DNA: TGTGCCACCAGTGATGCCGACACTTTCTACGAGCAGTACTTC. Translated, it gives CATSDADTFYEQYF.

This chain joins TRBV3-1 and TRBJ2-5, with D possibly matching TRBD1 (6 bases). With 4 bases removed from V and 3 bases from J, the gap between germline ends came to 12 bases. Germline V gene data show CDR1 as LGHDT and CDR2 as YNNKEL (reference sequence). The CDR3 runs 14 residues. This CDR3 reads CASSPGTNKETQYF. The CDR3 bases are TGTGCCAGCAGCCCGGGGACAAACAAAGAGACCCAGTACTTC.

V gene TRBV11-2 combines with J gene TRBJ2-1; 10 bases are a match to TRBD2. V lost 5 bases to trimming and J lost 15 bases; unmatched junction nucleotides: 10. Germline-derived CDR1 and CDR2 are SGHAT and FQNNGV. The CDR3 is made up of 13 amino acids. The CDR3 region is CASSLGQREGSFF. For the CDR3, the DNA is TGTGCCAGCAGCCTAGGTCAGCGGGAGGGATCGTTCTTC.

CDR3 DNA: TGTGCCAGCAGTTTGGGCCCGAAAAGGATCGAGACCCAGTACTTC. Its translation is CASSLGPKRIETQYF. The chain links TRBV27 to TRBJ2-5; unclear D gene. The V and J ends lost 3 bases and 5 bases respectively, with 16 bases between them. The CDR3 covers 15 residues. The germline V gene encodes CDR1 MNHEY and CDR2 SMNVEV (reference sequence).

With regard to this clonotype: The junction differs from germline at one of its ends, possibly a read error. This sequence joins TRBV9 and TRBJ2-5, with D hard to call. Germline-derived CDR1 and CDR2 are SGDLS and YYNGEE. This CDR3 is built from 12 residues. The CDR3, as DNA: TGTGCCAGCAGCGTAGTAATCCAGACTCAGTACTTC. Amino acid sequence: CASSVVIQTQYF.

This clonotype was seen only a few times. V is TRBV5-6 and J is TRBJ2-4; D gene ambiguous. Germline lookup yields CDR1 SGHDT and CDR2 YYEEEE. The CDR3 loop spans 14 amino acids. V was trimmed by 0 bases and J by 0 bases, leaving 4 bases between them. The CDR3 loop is CASSLGLAKNIQYF. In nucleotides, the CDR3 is TGTGCCAGCAGCTTGGGACTAGCCAAAAACATTCAGTACTTC.

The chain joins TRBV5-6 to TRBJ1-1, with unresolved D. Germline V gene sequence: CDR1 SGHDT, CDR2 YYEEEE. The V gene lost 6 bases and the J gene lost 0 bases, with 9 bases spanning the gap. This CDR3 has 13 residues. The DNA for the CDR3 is TGTGCCAGCATCTCATTCATGAACACTGAAGCTTTCTTT. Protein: CASISFMNTEAFF.

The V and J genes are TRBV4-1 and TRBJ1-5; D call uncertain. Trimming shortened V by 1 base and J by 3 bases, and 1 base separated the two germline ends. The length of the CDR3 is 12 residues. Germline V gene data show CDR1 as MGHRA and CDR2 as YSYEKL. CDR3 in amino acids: CASSQVNQPQHF. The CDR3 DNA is TGCGCCAGCAGCCAAGTCAATCAGCCCCAGCATTTT.

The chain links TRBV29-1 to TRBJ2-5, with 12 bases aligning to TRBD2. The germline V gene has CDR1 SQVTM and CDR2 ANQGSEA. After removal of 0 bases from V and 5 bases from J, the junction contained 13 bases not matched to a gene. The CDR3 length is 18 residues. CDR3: CSVEERFLAGGVRETQYF. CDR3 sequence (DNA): TGCAGCGTTGAAGAGAGGTTCCTAGCGGGAGGGGTCCGGGAGACCCAGTACTTC.